Listed here are 27 T cell receptor beta chains from one sample, sequenced in a study of vaccination effects on CD4 cells after COVID-19. Subsequent to roughly 9 days of culture, CD4+ T cells were isolated. Data came from immunoSEQ multiplex PCR; TCRdb stores just in-frame clones and leaves some out. The sample includes 50,000 to 75,000 clones, about 69% seen only once; the top ten take roughly a quarter. The antigens these receptors bind are not known. Here the sequenced sample was CD4+ T cells from PBMCs cultured without peptide, taken before COVID-19 vaccination. The receptors come from a human donor who had a prior SARS-CoV-2 infection.

This chain connects TRBV6-2 or TRBV6-3 to TRBJ2-1, with TRBD2 as a possible D gene (5 bases). The CDR3 totals 12 residues. Trimming stripped 6 bases from V and 10 bases from J, with 13 bases between. The V gene's germline CDR1 is MNHEY and CDR2 SVGEGT. Written as DNA, the CDR3 is TGTGCCAGCAGCCGTTTTCGCGGGGAGCAGTTCTTC. Translation: CASSRFRGEQFF.

The chain carries TRBV30 and TRBJ2-4; tentative D call: TRBD2 (6 bases). The germline V and J ends were trimmed by 0 bases and 9 bases, with 15 bases remaining between them. The germline gives CDR1 GTSNPN, CDR2 SVGIG (reference sequence). The CDR3 contains 14 residues. The CDR3 loop reads CAWSVPGLPFIQYF. CDR3 coding DNA: TGTGCCTGGAGTGTACCGGGACTTCCCTTCATTCAGTACTTC.

V usage is TRBV5-4 and J usage is TRBJ1-6, with 9 positions matching TRBD1. The CDR3 spans 15 residues. Per the germline V gene, CDR1 is SGHNT and CDR2 is YYREEE (reference sequence). Losses at the gene ends were 0 bases for V and 9 bases for J; bases not matched to a gene: 4. For the CDR3, the DNA is TGTGCCAGCAGCTTGGTAACAGGGGGCGGTTCACCCCTCCACTTT. Translation gives CASSLVTGGGSPLHF. Full variable domain (remainder filled in from reference TRBV5-4 and TRBJ1-6): ETGVTQSPTHLIKTRGQQVTLRCSSQSGHNTVSWYQQALGQGPQFIFQYYREEENGRGNFPPRFSGLQFPNYSSELNVNALELDDSALYLCASSLVTGGGSPLHFGNGTRLTVT.

This chain uses TRBV11-3 with TRBJ2-7, with 8 bases fitting TRBD1. The CDR3 runs 14 residues. Germline-derived CDR1 and CDR2 are SGHNT and YENEEA. With V trimmed by 1 base and J by 4 bases, 3 bases remained unmatched. The CDR3 region is CASSLGQGAYEQYF. The CDR3 DNA sequence: TGTGCCAGCAGCTTAGGGCAGGGGGCGTACGAGCAGTACTTC.

The CDR3 loop is CASSVDGLDQPQHF. The CDR3 coding sequence is TGTGCCAGCAGCGTAGACGGGCTCGATCAGCCCCAGCATTTT. This chain uses TRBV9 with TRBJ1-5; D is unclear. The CDR3 consists of 14 residues. CDR1 and CDR2 from the germline V gene are SGDLS and YYNGEE. V shed 0 bases and J shed 5 bases, with 9 bases lying between them.

This chain joins TRBV19 and TRBJ1-5; D is uncertain. Germline V gene lookup returns CDR1 LNHDA and CDR2 SQIVND (reference sequence). The V end lost 4 bases, the J end lost 1 base, and 8 bases lay between the germline ends. The CDR3 totals 14 residues. The CDR3 nucleotides read TGTGCCAGTAGTACCTGGGGAAGCAATCAGCCCCAGCATTTT. It yields the protein CASSTWGSNQPQHF.

J is TRBJ2-5 and V is TRBV2, with D perhaps matching TRBD1 (5 bases). Deletions cut 4 bases from V and 4 bases from J, with 13 bases between. CDR3 length: 14 amino acids. Germline V lookup: CDR1 SNHLY, CDR2 FYNNEI. The CDR3 bases are TGTGCCAGCAGTGGCTTCAGGGTTGCAGAGACCCAGTACTTC. This codes for CASSGFRVAETQYF.

This clone was found a few times. V usage is TRBV9 and J usage is TRBJ1-1; possible D gene TRBD1, 6 bases. The CDR3 runs to 14 residues. V shed 0 bases and J shed 7 bases, with 13 bases lying between them. Germline lookup yields CDR1 SGDLS and CDR2 YYNGEE. CDR3 bases: TGTGCCAGCAGCGTAGTAGGAACCAGGGGTGAAGCTTTCTTT. This translates into CASSVVGTRGEAFF.

V and J are TRBV5-1 and TRBJ2-2; the match to TRBD1 covers 8 bases. Trimming cost V 3 bases and J 2 bases; bases outside gene matches: 3. CDR3 size: 15 residues. The germline V gene encodes CDR1 SGHRS and CDR2 YFSETQ. CDR3 sequence reads: CASSSGQANTGELFF. For the CDR3, the DNA is TGCGCCAGCAGCTCGGGACAGGCCAACACCGGGGAGCTGTTTTTT.

This clone occurred a few times. The gene calls are TRBV7-9 and TRBJ2-3; 8 bases are a match to TRBD1. The CDR3 is made up of 15 amino acids. The germline CDR1 and CDR2 sequences are SEHNR and FQNEAQ (reference sequence). V lost 5 bases, J lost 2 bases, and 6 bases stayed unmatched. This chain's CDR3 is CASSPGQGFTDTQYF. CDR3 coding DNA: TGTGCCAGCAGCCCTGGACAGGGTTTCACAGATACGCAGTATTTT.

The chain's CDR3 is CASGLGGANSPLHF. Here the CDR3 DNA reads TGTGCTAGTGGTTTGGGGGGCGCAAATTCACCCCTCCACTTT. The gene calls are TRBV12-5 and TRBJ1-6, with D perhaps matching TRBD1 (5 bases). The CDR3 spans 14 residues. Trimming removed 1 base from V and 7 bases from J, with 8 bases in between. CDR1 and CDR2 from the germline V gene are LGHNT and FRNRAP.

V is TRBV2 and J is TRBJ1-1; no clear D gene. This CDR3 has 12 residues. V was pared by 8 bases and J by 7 bases, with 14 bases between. The germline gives CDR1 SNHLY, CDR2 FYNNEI. CDR3 in amino acids: CASGRRQLEAFF. DNA for the CDR3: TGTGCCAGCGGGCGGCGGCAGCTTGAAGCTTTCTTT.

The chain combines TRBV2 with TRBJ2-7; 13 bases agree with TRBD2. V lost 5 bases, J lost 6 bases, and 4 bases stayed unmatched. The CDR3 consists of 14 residues. Germline lookup yields CDR1 SNHLY and CDR2 FYNNEI. In DNA form, the CDR3 reads TGTGCCAGCAGTCCTGGACTAGCGGGGGTCGAGCAGTACTTC. Amino acid sequence: CASSPGLAGVEQYF.

The chain links TRBV2 to TRBJ2-1, with D perhaps TRBD1 (5 bases). The CDR3 length is 16 residues. CDR1 and CDR2 (germline): SNHLY, FYNNEI. V dropped 4 bases and J dropped 6 bases, with 19 bases sitting between them. This CDR3 is CASSVPWAGKINEQFF. The CDR3 bases are TGTGCCAGCAGTGTTCCTTGGGCAGGGAAGATCAATGAGCAGTTCTTC.

This clone showed up just once. V and J are TRBV7-3 and TRBJ2-7, with 12 bases aligning to TRBD2. The CDR3 runs 14 residues. Germline V gene sequence: CDR1 SGHTA, CDR2 FQGTGA. J gave up 6 bases and V 3 bases, and 3 bases lay outside the gene matches. The CDR3 region has the DNA TGTGCCAGCAGCTTGACTAGCGGGAGTTCCGAGCAGTACTTC. Residues: CASSLTSGSSEQYF.

J is TRBJ2-1 and V is TRBV20-1; D not certain. Germline V gene data show CDR1 as DFQATT and CDR2 as SNEGSKA (reference sequence). There are 14 residues in the CDR3. V was trimmed by 3 bases and J by 0 bases, leaving 9 bases between them. CDR3 sequence (DNA): TGCAGTGCTAGTTACTTAGACTCCTACAATGAGCAGTTCTTC. This codes for CSASYLDSYNEQFF.

The V and J genes are TRBV4-3 and TRBJ1-2, with unresolved D. V was pared by 0 bases and J by 4 bases, with 6 bases between. The V gene's germline CDR1 is LGHNA and CDR2 YSLEER. This CDR3 comprises 13 residues. The CDR3, as DNA: TGCGCCAGCAGCCAAGAATGGTCCTATGGCTACACCTTC. This encodes CASSQEWSYGYTF.

This clone was found a few times. The chain uses TRBV3-1 (or the pseudogene TRBV3-2) and TRBJ2-5; D gene uncertain. Germline V gene lookup returns CDR1 LGHDT and CDR2 YNNKEL (reference sequence). This CDR3 is built from 12 residues. Trimming took 1 base from V and 9 from J, leaving 9 bases between them. In DNA form, the CDR3 reads TGTGCCAGCAGCCAAGTGAGTACGGCCCAGTACTTC. This gives the protein CASSQVSTAQYF.

The genes are TRBV6-5 and TRBJ1-1; D uncertain. V lost 6 bases and J lost 1, with 6 bases in between. The CDR3 is 12 amino acids. The germline V gene has CDR1 MNHEY and CDR2 SVGAGI. CDR3 residues: CASRTSNTEAFF. The CDR3 coding sequence is TGTGCCAGCAGAACATCGAACACTGAAGCTTTCTTT.

This chain links TRBV15 with TRBJ1-2; D uncertain. The germline V gene encodes CDR1 LNHNV and CDR2 YYDKDF (reference sequence). V shed 8 bases and J shed 0 bases, with 16 bases lying between them. The CDR3 runs 15 residues. For the CDR3, the DNA is TGTGCCACCGCCCCCCACGGGCGAGCTAACTATGGCTACACCTTC. Protein sequence: CATAPHGRANYGYTF. Drawing the rest from reference TRBV15 and TRBJ1-2, the complete variable domain is DAMVIQNPRYQVTQFGKPVTLSCSQTLNHNVMYWYQQKSSQAPKLLFHYYDKDFNNEADTPDNFQSRRPNTSFCFLDIRSPGLGDTAMYLCATAPHGRANYGYTFGSGTRLTVV.

This clone turned up a few times. This chain connects TRBV6-5 to TRBJ1-4, with D possibly TRBD1 on 5 matching bases. The CDR3 is 15 residues long. Between the trimmed V and J ends, which lost 6 bases and 0 bases, there was a span of 11 bases. Germline assignment: CDR1 MNHEY and CDR2 SVGAGI. The CDR3 here is CASREWGATNEKLFF. The CDR3 coding sequence is TGTGCCAGCAGAGAGTGGGGGGCAACTAATGAAAAACTGTTTTTT.

V and J are TRBV2 and TRBJ2-5; 13 bases line up with TRBD2. Germline CDR1 and CDR2: SNHLY and FYNNEI. CDR3 length: 16 amino acids. The J segment lost 5 bases and the V segment lost 1 base, leaving 4 bases of the junction unmatched. CDR3 DNA sequence: TGTGCCAGCAGTGAAGGACTAGCGGGGGGTGGGGAGACCCAGTACTTC. Encoded protein: CASSEGLAGGGETQYF.

This clone has a handful of counts. V gene TRBV6-5 combines with J gene TRBJ1-4; 7 positions agree with TRBD1. J was trimmed by 8 bases and V by 4 bases; bases with no gene match: 7. Per the germline V gene, CDR1 is MNHEY and CDR2 is SVGAGI. The CDR3 is made up of 14 amino acids. This CDR3 is CASSWNRGGEKLFF. Written as DNA, the CDR3 is TGTGCCAGCAGTTGGAACAGGGGAGGAGAAAAACTGTTTTTT.

The chain uses TRBV3-1 (or the pseudogene TRBV3-2) and TRBJ1-3; D is unclear. With 2 bases removed from V and 7 bases from J, the gap between germline ends came to 15 bases. This CDR3 is 15 amino acids long. CDR1 and CDR2 (germline): LGHDT, YNNKEL (reference sequence). The CDR3 sequence is CASSQSRNPGNTIYF. The CDR3 DNA follows: TGTGCCAGCAGCCAATCCAGGAACCCGGGGAACACCATATATTTT.

Only one count was recorded for this clone. V usage is TRBV18 and J usage is TRBJ1-2; no clear D. V gave up 6 bases and J gave up 8 bases, with 16 bases separating them. Germline CDR1 and CDR2: KGHSH and LQKENI. This CDR3 contains 13 residues. CDR3: CASSPYGELGYTF. In DNA, the CDR3 is TGTGCCAGCTCGCCTTACGGGGAATTGGGCTACACCTTC. Looking up the rest from reference TRBV18 and TRBJ1-2 gives the full variable domain: NAGVMQNPRHLVRRRGQEARLRCSPMKGHSHVYWYRQLPEEGLKFMVYLQKENIIDESGMPKERFSAEFPKEGPSILRIQQVVRGDSAAYFCASSPYGELGYTFGSGTRLTVV.

J is TRBJ1-3 and V is TRBV9; weak D call: TRBD1 (5 bases). The germline gives CDR1 SGDLS, CDR2 YYNGEE. Trimming left V 1 base short and J 0 bases short, with 17 bases between. The CDR3 length is 18 residues. CDR3 sequence: CASSVTGTVALSGNTIYF. As DNA, the CDR3 is TGTGCCAGCAGCGTAACCGGGACTGTTGCCCTCTCTGGAAACACCATATATTTT.

CDR3 residues: CASSHHQETGDIYGYTF. The DNA of the CDR3 is TGTGCCAGCAGCCACCACCAAGAGACAGGCGACATCTATGGCTACACCTTC. This chain connects TRBV3-1 (or the pseudogene TRBV3-2) to TRBJ1-2; D perhaps matches TRBD1 (6 bases). This CDR3 comprises 17 residues. Between the trimmed V and J ends, which lost 3 bases and 4 bases, there was a span of 21 bases. CDR1 and CDR2 from the germline V gene are LGHDT and YNNKEL (reference sequence).